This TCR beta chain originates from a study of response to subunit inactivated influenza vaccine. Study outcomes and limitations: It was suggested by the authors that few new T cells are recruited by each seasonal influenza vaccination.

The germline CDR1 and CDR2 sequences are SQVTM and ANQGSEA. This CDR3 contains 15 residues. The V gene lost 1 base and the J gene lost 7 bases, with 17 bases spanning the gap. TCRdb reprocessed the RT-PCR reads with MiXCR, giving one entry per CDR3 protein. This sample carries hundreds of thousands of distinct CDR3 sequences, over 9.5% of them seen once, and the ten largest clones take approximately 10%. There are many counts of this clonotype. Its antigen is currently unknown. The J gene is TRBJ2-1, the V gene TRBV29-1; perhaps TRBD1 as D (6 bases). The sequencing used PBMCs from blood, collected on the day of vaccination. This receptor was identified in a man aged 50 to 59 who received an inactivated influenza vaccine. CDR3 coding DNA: TGCAGCGTTGAAGTTCTACCACAGGGAAGGAATGAGCAGTTCTTC. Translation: CSVEVLPQGRNEQFF.